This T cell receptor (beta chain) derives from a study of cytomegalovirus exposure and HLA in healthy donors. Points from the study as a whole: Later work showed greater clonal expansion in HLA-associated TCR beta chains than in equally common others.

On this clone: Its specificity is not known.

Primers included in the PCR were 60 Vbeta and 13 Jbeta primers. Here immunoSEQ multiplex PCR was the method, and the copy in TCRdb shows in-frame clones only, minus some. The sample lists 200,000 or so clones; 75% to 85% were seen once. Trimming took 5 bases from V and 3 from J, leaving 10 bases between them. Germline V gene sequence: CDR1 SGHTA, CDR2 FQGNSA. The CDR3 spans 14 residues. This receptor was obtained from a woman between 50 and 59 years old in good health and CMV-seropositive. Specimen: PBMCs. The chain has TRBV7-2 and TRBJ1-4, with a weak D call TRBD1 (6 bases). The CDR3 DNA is TGTGCCAGCAGCGCGACAGGAGCTAATGAAAAACTGTTTTTT. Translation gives CASSATGANEKLFF.